The rows below give T cell receptor beta chains drawn from one sample of a study of OX40 agonist ivuxolimab in advanced cancers. Libraries were prepared by immunoSEQ multiplex PCR; TCRdb keeps only in-frame clonotypes and omits some of them. The table has more than 95,000 clones, 90% to 95% seen once; the top ten hold roughly 0.31%. Material: CD4+ or CD8+ T cells sorted from blood, obtained in a trial of the OX40 agonist ivuxolimab. Receptors originate from an adult with an advanced solid tumor such as melanoma, head and neck, liver or kidney cancer. Both conserved end residues are part of each CDR3. D genes are given only for firm matches. Size values are once, few and many counts, or a class for expanded clones, and some rows have none.

V	size	J	D	CDR3	DNA
TRBV15	.	TRBJ2-7	.	CATSRDRVSYEQYF	TGTGCCACCAGCAGGGACCGGGTCTCCTACGAGCAGTACTTC
TRBV6-5	once	TRBJ2-7	.	CATQLGGTLYF	TGTGCCACCCAACTGGGCGGGACGTTATACTTC
TRBV6-5	.	TRBJ1-1	TRBD1	CASRGQGAGDTEAFF	TGTGCCAGCAGGGGGCAGGGGGCGGGGGACACTGAAGCTTTCTTT
TRBV2	once	TRBJ2-5	.	CASSGSGAETQYF	TGTGCCAGCAGTGGCTCAGGGGCAGAGACCCAGTACTTC
TRBV30	.	TRBJ1-1	TRBD1	CAWSLQGAQNTEAFF	TGTGCCTGGAGTCTACAGGGGGCGCAGAACACTGAAGCTTTCTTT
TRBV7-2	.	TRBJ1-1	TRBD1	CASSWGQGVTEAFF	TGTGCCAGCAGCTGGGGACAGGGAGTTACTGAAGCTTTCTTT
TRBV19	.	TRBJ2-1	TRBD2	CASTQPGLGYNEQFF	TGTGCCAGTACTCAACCGGGACTAGGCTACAATGAGCAGTTCTTC
TRBV21-1	.	TRBJ1-5	.	CASSNPTDLNQPQHF	TGTGCCAGCAGCAATCCGACAGACCTCAATCAGCCCCAGCATTTT
TRBV19	.	TRBJ2-2	.	CASSIVTPNTGELFF	TGTGCCAGTAGTATAGTCACTCCGAACACCGGGGAGCTGTTTTTT
TRBV5-4	once	TRBJ2-1	TRBD2	CASSLVGTSGPEQFF	TGTGCCAGCAGCTTGGTTGGGACTAGCGGGCCTGAGCAGTTCTTC
TRBV6-4	.	TRBJ2-1	TRBD2	CASSVFLWGGEQFF	TGTGCCAGCAGTGTATTTTTATGGGGAGGGGAGCAGTTCTTC
TRBV15	once	TRBJ1-2	.	CATSRVPSGARASNYGYTF	TGTGCCACCAGCAGAGTACCGTCGGGTGCCAGGGCCAGTAACTATGGCTACACCTTC
TRBV7-7	.	TRBJ2-1	.	CASSLALRGQGEQFF	TGTGCCAGCAGCTTAGCGTTACGGGGCCAAGGGGAGCAGTTCTTC
TRBV28	few	TRBJ1-2	TRBD1	CASSLRTGTDYGYTF	TGTGCCAGCAGTTTACGGACAGGAACCGACTATGGCTACACCTTC
TRBV28	.	TRBJ2-4	TRBD1	CASSPQGANIQYF	TGTGCCAGCAGTCCCCAGGGGGCAAACATTCAGTACTTC
TRBV7-2	.	TRBJ1-1	.	CASSLAANTEAFF	TGTGCCAGCAGCTTAGCGGCCAACACTGAAGCTTTCTTT
TRBV4-3	.	TRBJ2-3	.	CASRGGLYNTDTQYF	TGCGCCAGCAGGGGCGGACTCTACAACACAGATACGCAGTATTTT
TRBV6-5	.	TRBJ1-2	.	CASRREVGYTF	TGTGCCAGCAGGCGAGAAGTGGGCTACACCTTC